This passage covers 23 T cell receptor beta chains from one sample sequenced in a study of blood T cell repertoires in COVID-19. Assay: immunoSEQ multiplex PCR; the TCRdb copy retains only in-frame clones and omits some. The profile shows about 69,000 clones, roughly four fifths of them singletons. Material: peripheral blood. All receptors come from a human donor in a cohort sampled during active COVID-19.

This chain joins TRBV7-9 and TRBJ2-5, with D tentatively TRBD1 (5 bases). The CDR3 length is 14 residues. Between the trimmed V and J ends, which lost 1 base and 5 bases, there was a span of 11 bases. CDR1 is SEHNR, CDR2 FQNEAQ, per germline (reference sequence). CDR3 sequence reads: CASSLVGAGETQYF. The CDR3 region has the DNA TGTGCCAGCAGCTTAGTAGGGGCCGGGGAGACCCAGTACTTC.

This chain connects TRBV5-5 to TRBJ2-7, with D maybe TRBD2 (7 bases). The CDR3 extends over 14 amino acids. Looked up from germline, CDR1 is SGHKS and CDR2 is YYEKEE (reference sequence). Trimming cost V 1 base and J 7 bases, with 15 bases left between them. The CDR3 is CASSLWGGRGEQYF. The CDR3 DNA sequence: TGTGCCAGCAGCTTGTGGGGGGGCCGGGGTGAGCAGTACTTC.

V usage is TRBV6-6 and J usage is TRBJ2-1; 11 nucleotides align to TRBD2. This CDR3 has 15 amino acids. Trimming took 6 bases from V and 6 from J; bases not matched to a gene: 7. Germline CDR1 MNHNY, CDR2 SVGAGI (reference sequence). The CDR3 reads CASSSVAGGPNEQFF. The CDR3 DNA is TGTGCCAGCAGCAGCGTAGCGGGGGGGCCCAATGAGCAGTTCTTC.

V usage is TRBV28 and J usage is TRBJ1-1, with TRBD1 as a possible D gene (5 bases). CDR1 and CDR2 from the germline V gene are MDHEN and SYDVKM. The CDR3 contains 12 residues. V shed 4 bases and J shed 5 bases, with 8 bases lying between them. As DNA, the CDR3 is TGTGCCAGCAGTTCGGGGGGGACTGAAGCTTTCTTT. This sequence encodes CASSSGGTEAFF.

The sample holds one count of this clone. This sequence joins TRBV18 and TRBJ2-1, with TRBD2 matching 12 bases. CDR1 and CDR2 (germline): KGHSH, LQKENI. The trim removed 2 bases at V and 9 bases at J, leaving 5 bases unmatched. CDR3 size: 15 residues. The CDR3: CASSPSTSGGSEQFF. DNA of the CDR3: TGTGCCAGCTCACCAAGCACTAGCGGGGGGTCTGAGCAGTTCTTC.

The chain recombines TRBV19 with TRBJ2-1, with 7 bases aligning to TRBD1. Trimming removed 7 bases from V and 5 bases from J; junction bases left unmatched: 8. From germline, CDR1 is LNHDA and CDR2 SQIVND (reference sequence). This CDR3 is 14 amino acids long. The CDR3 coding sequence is TGTGCCAGTAATTCCAGGACAGGTGACAATGAGCAGTTCTTC. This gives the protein CASNSRTGDNEQFF.

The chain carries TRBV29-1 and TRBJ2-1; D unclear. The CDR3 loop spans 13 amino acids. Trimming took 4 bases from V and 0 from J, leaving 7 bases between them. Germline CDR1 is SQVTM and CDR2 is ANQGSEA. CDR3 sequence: CSVGPVSYNEQFF. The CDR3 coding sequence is TGCAGCGTTGGCCCAGTCTCCTACAATGAGCAGTTCTTC.

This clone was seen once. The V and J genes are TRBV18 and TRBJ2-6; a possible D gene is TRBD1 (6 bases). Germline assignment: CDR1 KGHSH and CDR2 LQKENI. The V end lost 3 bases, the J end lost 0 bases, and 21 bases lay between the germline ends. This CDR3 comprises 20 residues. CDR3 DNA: TGTGCCAGCTCACCGAGGACAGCCTACCTGGTAAACTCTGGGGCCAACGTCCTGACTTTC. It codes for CASSPRTAYLVNSGANVLTF.

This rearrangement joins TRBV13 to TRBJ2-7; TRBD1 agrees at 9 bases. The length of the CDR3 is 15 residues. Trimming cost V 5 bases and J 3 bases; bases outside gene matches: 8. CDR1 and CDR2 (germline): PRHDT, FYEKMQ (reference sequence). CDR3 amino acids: CASSAQGQGIYEQYF. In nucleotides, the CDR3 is TGTGCCAGCAGCGCACAGGGACAGGGAATCTACGAGCAGTACTTC. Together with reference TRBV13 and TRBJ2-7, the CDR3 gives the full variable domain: AAGVIQSPRHLIKEKRETATLKCYPIPRHDTVYWYQQGPGQDPQFLISFYEKMQSDKGSIPDRFSAQQFSDYHSELNMSSLELGDSALYFCASSAQGQGIYEQYFGPGTRLTVT.

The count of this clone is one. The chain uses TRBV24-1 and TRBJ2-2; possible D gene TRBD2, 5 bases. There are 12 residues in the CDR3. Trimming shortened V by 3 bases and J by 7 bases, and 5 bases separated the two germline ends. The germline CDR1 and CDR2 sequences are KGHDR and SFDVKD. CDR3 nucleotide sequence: TGTGCCACCAGTGATGGGAGCGGGGAGCTGTTTTTT. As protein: CATSDGSGELFF.

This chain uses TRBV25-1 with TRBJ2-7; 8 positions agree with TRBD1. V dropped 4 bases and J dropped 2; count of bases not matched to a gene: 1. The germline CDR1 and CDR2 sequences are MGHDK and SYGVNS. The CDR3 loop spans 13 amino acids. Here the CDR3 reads CASSGTGTYEQYF. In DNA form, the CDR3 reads TGTGCCAGCAGTGGGACAGGGACCTACGAGCAGTACTTC.

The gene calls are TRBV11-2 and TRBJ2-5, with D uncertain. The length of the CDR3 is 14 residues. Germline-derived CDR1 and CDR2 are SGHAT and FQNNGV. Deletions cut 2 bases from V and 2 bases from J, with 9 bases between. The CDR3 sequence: CASSLRLSQETQYF. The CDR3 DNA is TGTGCCAGCAGCTTACGACTGAGTCAAGAGACCCAGTACTTC.

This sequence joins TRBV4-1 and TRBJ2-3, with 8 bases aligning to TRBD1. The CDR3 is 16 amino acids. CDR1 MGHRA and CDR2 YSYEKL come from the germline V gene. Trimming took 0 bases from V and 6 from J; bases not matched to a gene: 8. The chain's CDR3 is CASSQDNQGAGDTQYF. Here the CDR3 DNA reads TGCGCCAGCAGCCAAGATAACCAGGGGGCAGGTGATACGCAGTATTTT.

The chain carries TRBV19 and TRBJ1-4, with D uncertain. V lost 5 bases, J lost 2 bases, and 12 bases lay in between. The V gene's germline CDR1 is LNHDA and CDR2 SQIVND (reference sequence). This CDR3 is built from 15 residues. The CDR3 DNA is TGTGCCAGTAGTCGCAGGAGGGCTACTAATGAAAAACTGTTTTTT. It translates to CASSRRRATNEKLFF.

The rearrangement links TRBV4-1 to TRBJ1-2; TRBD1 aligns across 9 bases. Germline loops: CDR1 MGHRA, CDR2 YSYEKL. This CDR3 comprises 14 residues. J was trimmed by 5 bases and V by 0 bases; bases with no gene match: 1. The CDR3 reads CASSQEGQGYGYTF. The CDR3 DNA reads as TGCGCCAGCAGCCAAGAAGGACAGGGGTATGGCTACACCTTC.

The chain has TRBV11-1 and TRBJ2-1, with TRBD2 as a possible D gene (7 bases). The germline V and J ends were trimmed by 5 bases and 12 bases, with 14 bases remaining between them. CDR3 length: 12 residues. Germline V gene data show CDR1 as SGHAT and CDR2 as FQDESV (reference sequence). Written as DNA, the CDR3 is TGTGCCAGCAGCGGTACAGGGAGGGGGCAGTTCTTC. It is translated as CASSGTGRGQFF. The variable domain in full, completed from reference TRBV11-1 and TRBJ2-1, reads EAEVAQSPRYKITEKSQAVAFWCDPISGHATLYWYRQILGQGPELLVQFQDESVVDDSQLPKDRFSAERLKGVDSTLKIQPAELGDSAMYLCASSGTGRGQFFGPGTRLTVL.

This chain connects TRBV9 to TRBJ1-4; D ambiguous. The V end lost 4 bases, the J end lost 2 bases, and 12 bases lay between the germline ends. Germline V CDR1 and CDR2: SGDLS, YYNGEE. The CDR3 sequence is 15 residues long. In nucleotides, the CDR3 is TGTGCCAGCAGCCCATACTCGGGGACTAATGAAAAACTGTTTTTT. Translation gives CASSPYSGTNEKLFF.

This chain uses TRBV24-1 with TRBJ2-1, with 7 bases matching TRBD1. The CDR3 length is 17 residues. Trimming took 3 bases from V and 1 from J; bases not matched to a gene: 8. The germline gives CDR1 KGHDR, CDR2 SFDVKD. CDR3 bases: TGTGCCACCAGTGATGCGCAGGGGGTCGGGTCCTACAATGAGCAGTTCTTC. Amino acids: CATSDAQGVGSYNEQFF.

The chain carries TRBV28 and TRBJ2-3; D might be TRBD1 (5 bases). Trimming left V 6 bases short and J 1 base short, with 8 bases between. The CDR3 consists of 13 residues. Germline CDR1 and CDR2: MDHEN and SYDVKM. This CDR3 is CASRGPGTDTQYF. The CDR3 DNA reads TGTGCCAGCAGGGGGCCGGGCACAGATACGCAGTATTTT.

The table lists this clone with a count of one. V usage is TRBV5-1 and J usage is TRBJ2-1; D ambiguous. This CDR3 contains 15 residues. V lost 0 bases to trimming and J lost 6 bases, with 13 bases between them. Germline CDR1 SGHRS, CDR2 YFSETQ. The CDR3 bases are TGCGCCAGCAGCTTGGAGGCCACAGCAGGCAATGAGCAGTTCTTC. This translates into CASSLEATAGNEQFF.

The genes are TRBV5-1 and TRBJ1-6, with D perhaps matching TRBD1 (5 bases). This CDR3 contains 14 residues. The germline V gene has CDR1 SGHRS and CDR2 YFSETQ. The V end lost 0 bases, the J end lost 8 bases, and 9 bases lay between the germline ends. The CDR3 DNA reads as TGCGCCAGCAGCTTGGGTCAGGGCGATTCACCCCTCCACTTT. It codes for CASSLGQGDSPLHF.

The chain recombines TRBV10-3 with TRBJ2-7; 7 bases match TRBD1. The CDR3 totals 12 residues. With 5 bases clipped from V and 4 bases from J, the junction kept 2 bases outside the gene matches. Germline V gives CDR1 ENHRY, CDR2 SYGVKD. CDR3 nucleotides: TGTGCCATCAGTATACAGGGGTACGAGCAGTACTTC. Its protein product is CAISIQGYEQYF.

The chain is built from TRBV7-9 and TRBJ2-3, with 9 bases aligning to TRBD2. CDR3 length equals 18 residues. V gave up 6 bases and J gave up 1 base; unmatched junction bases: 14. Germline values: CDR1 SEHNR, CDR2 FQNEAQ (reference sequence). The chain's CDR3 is CASSYFRLAEGRTDTQYF. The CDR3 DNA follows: TGTGCCAGCAGTTACTTCCGACTAGCGGAGGGCCGCACAGATACGCAGTATTTT.